This T cell receptor (beta chain) came from a study of OX40 agonist ivuxolimab in advanced cancers. This clone was counted a few times. Its specificity is unknown. Study-wide results and caveats: Expanded peripheral T cell antigen specificity was not determined.

The CDR3 loop spans 12 amino acids. Germline V gene lookup returns CDR1 SGHRS and CDR2 YFSETQ. Trimming shortened V by 0 bases and J by 8 bases, and 6 bases separated the two germline ends. Libraries were prepared by immunoSEQ multiplex PCR; TCRdb keeps only in-frame clonotypes and omits some of them. The top ten clones hold approximately 4.8% of a sample with over 45,000 clones, about four fifths of them seen once. The sequencing here drew on CD4+ or CD8+ T cells sorted from blood, taken in a trial of the OX40 agonist ivuxolimab. This sequence was found in an adult with an advanced solid tumor such as melanoma, head and neck, liver or kidney cancer. The chain joins TRBV5-1 to TRBJ2-1, with unresolved D. The CDR3 spells CASSLVGYEQFF. DNA of the CDR3: TGCGCCAGCAGCTTGGTGGGATATGAGCAGTTCTTC. The full variable domain, its missing parts supplied by reference TRBV5-1 and TRBJ2-1, is KAGVTQTPRYLIKTRGQQVTLSCSPISGHRSVSWYQQTPGQGLQFLFEYFSETQRNKGNFPGRFSGRQFSNSRSEMNVSTLELGDSALYLCASSLVGYEQFFGPGTRLTVL.